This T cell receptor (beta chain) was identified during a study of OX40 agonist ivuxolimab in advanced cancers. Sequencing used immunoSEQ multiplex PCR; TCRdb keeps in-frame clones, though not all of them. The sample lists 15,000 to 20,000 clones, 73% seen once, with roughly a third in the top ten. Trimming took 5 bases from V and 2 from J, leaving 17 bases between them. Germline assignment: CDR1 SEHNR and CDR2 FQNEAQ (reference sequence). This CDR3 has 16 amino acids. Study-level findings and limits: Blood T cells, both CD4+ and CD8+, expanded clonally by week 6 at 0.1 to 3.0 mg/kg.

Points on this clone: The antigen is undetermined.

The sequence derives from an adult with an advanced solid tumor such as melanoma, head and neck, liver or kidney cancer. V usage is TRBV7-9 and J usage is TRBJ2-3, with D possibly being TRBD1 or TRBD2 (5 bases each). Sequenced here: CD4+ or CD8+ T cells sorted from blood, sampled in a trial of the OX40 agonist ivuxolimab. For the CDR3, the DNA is TGTGCCAGCAGCCTCACTCGGGGCACGCTCACAGATACGCAGTATTTT. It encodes CASSLTRGTLTDTQYF. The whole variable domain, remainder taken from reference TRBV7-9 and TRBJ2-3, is DTGVSQNPRHKITKRGQNVTFRCDPISEHNRLYWYRQTLGQGPEFLTYFQNEAQLEKSRLLSDRFSAERPKGSFSTLEIQRTEQGDSAMYLCASSLTRGTLTDTQYFGPGTRLTVL.